This TCR beta chain appears in the sequencing data of a study of blood T cell repertoires in COVID-19 (dated by TCRdb to 2018 to 2020). Study-wide context: Collaborator samples came from the United States, Italy and Spain and covered acute and convalescent phases of COVID-19. Subjects who had been exposed to COVID-19, were actively infected with it, or had recovered from it provided the deeply sampled blood TCRbeta repertoires that made up the dataset. The material from the prospective study consisted of cDNA or gDNA derived from T cells, B-cell-depleted T cells, or PBMCs. Where HLA class I and class II types were available, the types were taken from metadata supplied by the sample provider, not from assay-based typing. A freely available public database, intended as a resource for researchers studying the immune response to SARS-CoV-2, is where the repertoires were released. Sample metadata almost always included a de-identified subject ID, COVID-19 status, age in years and sex. The samples were drawn from the first 160 participants of the ongoing ImmuneRACE study and from about 1,200 subjects provided by 6 global collaborators. The paper's findings and limits, for the study overall: The amount of clinical and demographic metadata varied by source and participant and was provided uncurated.

Counted from cysteine to phenylalanine, this CDR3 has 14 amino acids. CDR3 DNA is the only sequence kept; it has 42 bases, read in frame from the first base. The junction shows trimming of 2 bases on V and 4 bases on J, plus 8 bases between the germline ends. The CDR1 and CDR2 encoded by the germline V gene are SGHAT and FQNNGV. TCRbeta CDR3 regions were amplified from genomic DNA by means of the immunoSEQ Assay, a bias-controlled multiplex PCR. Turning to the authors' computational methods: Within the assay, amplification of reference gene primers was used to estimate how many nucleated cells each sample contained. To quantify the absolute abundance of each unique TCRbeta CDR3 rearrangement, sequence reads were collapsed and filtered. For each sample, productive Simpson clonality was calculated by taking the square root of Simpson's diversity index across productive rearrangements. TCRdb carries this immuneACCESS record with in-frame sequences only. Its versions omit some clonotypes, under half of them owing to an unresolved V gene in the studies checked, with the rest unexplained. D and trimming were read from the DNA, whereas the V and J calls and clone size are those reported in that table. For this sample there are 150,000 to 190,000 clones; roughly 80% appear just once. The top ten constitute 7.3% of the sample.

Worth noting for this clone: Its cognate antigen has yet to be identified. No base-level quality is on record; no much larger clone is a single base apart.

Participants in the prospective study were enrolled through a virtual design, were aged about 18 to 100 years, and lived in approximately 24 United States geographic areas. In the prospective study, cohorts were assigned on the basis of participant-reported clinical history obtained from a screening survey and a study questionnaire. For ImmuneRACE Cohort 3, a participant was defined as recovered based on two consecutive negative NP/OP PCR tests, clearance by a healthcare professional, or resolution of symptoms. In the prospective study, mobile phlebotomists collected whole blood, serum and a nasopharyngeal or oropharyngeal swab from each participant. Additional blood draws and questionnaires over an approximately 2-month period could optionally be provided by prospective study participants. Prospective study blood samples were shipped either frozen or at room temperature before DNA extraction.

The chain is made from TRBV11-2 and TRBJ1-4; possibly the D gene is TRBD1, per 5 matching bases. The TCR originated in a man over 45 who had recovered from COVID-19. Sequences were obtained from PBMCs or T cells enriched from blood (not recorded which). The DNA is as follows: TGTGCCAGCAGCTTAAGCAGGGTTAATGAAAAACTGTTTTTT. Its translation is CASSLSRVNEKLFF. With the rest looked up from the reference TRBV11-2 and TRBJ1-4 genes rather than sequenced, the full variable domain is EAGVAQSPRYKIIEKRQSVAFWCNPISGHATLYWYQQILGQGPKLLIQFQNNGVVDDSQLPKDRFSAERLKGVDSTLKIQPAKLEDSAVYLCASSLSRVNEKLFFGSGTQLSVL.